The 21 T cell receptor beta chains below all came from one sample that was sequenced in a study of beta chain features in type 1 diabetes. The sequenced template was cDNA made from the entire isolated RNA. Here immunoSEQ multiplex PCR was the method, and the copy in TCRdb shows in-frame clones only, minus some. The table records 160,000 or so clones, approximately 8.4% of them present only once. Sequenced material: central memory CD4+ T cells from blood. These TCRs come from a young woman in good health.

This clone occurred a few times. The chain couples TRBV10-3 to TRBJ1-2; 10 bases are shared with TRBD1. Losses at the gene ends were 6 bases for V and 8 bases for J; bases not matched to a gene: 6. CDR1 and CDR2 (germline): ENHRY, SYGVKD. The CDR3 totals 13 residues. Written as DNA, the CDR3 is TGTGCCATCAGGGAAGGACAGGGGGGCGGCTACACCTTC. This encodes CAIREGQGGGYTF.

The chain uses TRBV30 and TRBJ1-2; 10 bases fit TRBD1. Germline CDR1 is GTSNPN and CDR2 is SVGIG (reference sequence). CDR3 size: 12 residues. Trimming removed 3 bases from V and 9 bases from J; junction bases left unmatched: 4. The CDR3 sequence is CAWSPGQGSYTF. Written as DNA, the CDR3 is TGTGCCTGGAGCCCGGGACAGGGGAGCTACACCTTC.

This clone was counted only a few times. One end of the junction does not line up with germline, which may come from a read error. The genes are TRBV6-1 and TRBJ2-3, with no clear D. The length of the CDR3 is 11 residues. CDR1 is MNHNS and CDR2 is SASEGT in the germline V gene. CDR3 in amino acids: CASSEQRAQLF. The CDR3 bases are TGTGCCAGCAGTGAACAGCGCGCCCAGCTTTTT.

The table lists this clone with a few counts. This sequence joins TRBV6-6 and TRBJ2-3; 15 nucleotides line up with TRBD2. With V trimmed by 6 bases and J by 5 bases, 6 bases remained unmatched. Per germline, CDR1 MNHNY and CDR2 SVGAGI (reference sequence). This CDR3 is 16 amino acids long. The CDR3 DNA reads TGTGCCAGCAGCAGGACTAGCGGGGGGGCAATAGATACGCAGTATTTT. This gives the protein CASSRTSGGAIDTQYF.

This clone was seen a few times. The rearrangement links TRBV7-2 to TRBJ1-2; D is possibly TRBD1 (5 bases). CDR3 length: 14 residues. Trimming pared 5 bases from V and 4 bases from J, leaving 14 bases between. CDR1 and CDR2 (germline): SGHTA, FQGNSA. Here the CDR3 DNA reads TGTGCCAGCAGCCCAGGCTGGGGCCCCTATGGCTACACCTTC. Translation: CASSPGWGPYGYTF.

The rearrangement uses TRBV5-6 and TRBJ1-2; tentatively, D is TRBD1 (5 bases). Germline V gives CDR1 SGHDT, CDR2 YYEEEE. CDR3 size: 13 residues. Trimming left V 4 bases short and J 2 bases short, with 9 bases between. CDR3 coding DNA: TGTGCCAGCAGCGTCAGGGAAAACTATGGCTACACCTTC. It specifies CASSVRENYGYTF. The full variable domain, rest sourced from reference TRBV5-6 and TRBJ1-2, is DAGVTQSPTHLIKTRGQQVTLRCSPKSGHDTVSWYQQALGQGPQFIFQYYEEEERQRGNFPDRFSGHQFPNYSSELNVNALLLGDSALYLCASSVRENYGYTFGSGTRLTVV.

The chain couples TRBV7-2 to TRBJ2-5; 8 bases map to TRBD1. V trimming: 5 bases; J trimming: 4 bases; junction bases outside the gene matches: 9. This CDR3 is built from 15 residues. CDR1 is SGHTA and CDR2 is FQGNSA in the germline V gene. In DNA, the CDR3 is TGTGCCAGCAGCCAACGACAGGGGCGATCAGAGACCCAGTACTTC. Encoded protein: CASSQRQGRSETQYF.

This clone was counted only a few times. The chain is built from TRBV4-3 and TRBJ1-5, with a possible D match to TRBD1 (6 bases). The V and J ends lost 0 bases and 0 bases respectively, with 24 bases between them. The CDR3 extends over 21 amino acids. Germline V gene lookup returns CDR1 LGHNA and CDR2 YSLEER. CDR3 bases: TGCGCCAGCAGCCAAGATCTATCGGGACACGGTCGGTGGGGTAGCAATCAGCCCCAGCATTTT. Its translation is CASSQDLSGHGRWGSNQPQHF.

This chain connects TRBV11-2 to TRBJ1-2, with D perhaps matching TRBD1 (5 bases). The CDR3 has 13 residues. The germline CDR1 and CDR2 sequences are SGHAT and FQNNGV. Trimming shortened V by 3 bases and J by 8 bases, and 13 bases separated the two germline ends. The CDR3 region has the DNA TGTGCCAGCAGCTTCCAGGGTATTACGGGCTACACCTTC. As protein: CASSFQGITGYTF.

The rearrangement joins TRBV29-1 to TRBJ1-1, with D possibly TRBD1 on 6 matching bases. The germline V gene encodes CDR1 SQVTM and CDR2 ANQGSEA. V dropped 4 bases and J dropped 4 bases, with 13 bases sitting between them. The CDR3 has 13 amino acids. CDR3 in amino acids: CSVVGFRGTEAFF. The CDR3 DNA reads TGCAGCGTTGTGGGGTTCAGGGGCACTGAAGCTTTCTTT.

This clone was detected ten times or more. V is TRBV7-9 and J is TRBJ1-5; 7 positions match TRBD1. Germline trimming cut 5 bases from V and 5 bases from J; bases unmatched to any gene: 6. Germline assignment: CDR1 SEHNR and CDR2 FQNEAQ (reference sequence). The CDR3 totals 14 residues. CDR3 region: CASSLTGDDQPQHF. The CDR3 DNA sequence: TGTGCCAGCAGCCTAACAGGGGACGATCAGCCCCAGCATTTT.

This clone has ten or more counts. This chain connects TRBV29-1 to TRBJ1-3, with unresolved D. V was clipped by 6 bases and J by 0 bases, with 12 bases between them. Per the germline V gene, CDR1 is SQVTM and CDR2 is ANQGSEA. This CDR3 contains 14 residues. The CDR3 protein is CSVTDTASGNTIYF. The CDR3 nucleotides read TGCAGCGTGACCGACACCGCCTCTGGAAACACCATATATTTT.

The CDR3 sequence: CASSPKAGDNTDTQYF. DNA for the CDR3: TGTGCCAGCTCACCAAAGGCGGGAGACAACACAGATACGCAGTATTTT. This rearrangement joins TRBV18 to TRBJ2-3, with 7 bases lining up with TRBD2. From germline, CDR1 is KGHSH and CDR2 LQKENI. This CDR3 region has 16 residues. The J segment lost 2 bases and the V segment lost 2 bases, leaving 7 bases of the junction unmatched.

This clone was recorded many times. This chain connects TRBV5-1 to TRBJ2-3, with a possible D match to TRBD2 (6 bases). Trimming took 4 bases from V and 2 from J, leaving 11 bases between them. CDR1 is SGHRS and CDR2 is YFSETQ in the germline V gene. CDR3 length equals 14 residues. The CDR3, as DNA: TGCGCCAGCAGCCGCGGGGAAGCCACAGATACGCAGTATTTT. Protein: CASSRGEATDTQYF.

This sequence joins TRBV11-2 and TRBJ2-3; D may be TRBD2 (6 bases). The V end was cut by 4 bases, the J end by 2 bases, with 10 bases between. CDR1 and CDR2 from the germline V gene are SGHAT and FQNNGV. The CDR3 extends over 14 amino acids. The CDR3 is CASSSGSYTDTQYF. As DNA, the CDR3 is TGTGCCAGCAGCTCCGGGAGCTACACAGATACGCAGTATTTT.

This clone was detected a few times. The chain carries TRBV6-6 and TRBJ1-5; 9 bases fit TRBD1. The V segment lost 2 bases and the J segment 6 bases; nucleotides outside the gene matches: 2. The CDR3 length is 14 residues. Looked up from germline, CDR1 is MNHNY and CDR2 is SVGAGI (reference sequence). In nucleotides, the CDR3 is TGTGCCAGCAGTTACGGACAGGGGAGTCAGCCCCAGCATTTT. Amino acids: CASSYGQGSQPQHF.

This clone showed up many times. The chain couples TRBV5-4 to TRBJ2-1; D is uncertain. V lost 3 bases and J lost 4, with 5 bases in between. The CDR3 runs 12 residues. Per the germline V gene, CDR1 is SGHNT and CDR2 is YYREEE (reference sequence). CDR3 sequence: CASSSIYNEQFF. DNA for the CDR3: TGTGCCAGCAGCTCCATTTACAATGAGCAGTTCTTC.

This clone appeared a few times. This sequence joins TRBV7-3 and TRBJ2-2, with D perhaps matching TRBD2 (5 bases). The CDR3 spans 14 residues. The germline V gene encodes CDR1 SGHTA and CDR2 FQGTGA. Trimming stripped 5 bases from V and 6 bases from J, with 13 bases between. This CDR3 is CASSPQRVAGELFF. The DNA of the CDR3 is TGTGCCAGCAGCCCACAGAGGGTGGCCGGGGAGCTGTTTTTT.

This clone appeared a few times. The CDR3 protein is CASSPDSQPQHF. The CDR3 DNA is TGTGCCAGCAGCCCCGACAGTCAGCCCCAGCATTTT. The chain employs TRBV7-9 and TRBJ1-5; a possible D gene is TRBD1 (5 bases). The CDR3 is made up of 12 amino acids. V shed 5 bases and J shed 6 bases, with 8 bases lying between them. Germline V gives CDR1 SEHNR, CDR2 FQNEAQ (reference sequence).

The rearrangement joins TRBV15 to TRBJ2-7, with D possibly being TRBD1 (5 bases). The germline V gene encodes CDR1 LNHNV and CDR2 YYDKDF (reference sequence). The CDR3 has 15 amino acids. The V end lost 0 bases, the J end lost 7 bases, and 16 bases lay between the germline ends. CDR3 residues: CATSRDNRAGPEQYF. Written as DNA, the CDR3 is TGTGCCACCAGCAGAGATAATAGGGCAGGGCCGGAGCAGTACTTC.

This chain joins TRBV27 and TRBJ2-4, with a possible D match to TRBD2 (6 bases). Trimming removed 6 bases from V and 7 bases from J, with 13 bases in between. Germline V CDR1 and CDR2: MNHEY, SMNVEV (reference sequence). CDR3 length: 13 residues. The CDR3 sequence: CASSREIGNIQYF. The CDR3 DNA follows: TGTGCCAGCAGCCGGGAGATTGGGAACATTCAGTACTTC.